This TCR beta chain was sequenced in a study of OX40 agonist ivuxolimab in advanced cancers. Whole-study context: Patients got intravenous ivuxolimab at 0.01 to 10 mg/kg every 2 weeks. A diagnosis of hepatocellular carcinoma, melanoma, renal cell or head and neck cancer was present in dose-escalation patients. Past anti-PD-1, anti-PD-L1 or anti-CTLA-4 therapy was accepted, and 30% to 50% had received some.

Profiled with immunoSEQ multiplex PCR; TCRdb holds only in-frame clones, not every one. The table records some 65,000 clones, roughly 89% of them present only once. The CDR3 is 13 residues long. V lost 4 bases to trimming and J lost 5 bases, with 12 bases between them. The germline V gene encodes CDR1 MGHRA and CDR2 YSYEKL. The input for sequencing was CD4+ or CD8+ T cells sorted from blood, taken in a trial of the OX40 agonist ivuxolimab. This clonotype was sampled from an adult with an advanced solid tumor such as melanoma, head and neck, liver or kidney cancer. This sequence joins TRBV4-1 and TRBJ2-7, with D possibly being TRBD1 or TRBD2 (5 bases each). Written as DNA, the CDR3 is TGCGCCAGCAGCCCCAGGCTGGGGGACGAGCAGTACTTC. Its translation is CASSPRLGDEQYF.